These 20 T cell receptor beta chains originate from one sample sequenced in a study of CD8+ T cells in alopecia areata. Described treatment: oral pan-JAK inhibitor, 5-10 mg twice daily. RNA was isolated and reverse transcribed to cDNA, the sequencing template. Sequencing used immunoSEQ multiplex PCR; TCRdb keeps in-frame clones, though not all of them. The table includes about 180,000 clones, about 55% detected once. This specimen was CD8+ T cells sorted from blood, taken at week 24, from a patient treated with tofacitinib. Source of these receptors: a human donor with alopecia areata.

The CDR3 nucleotides are TGCAGCGTTGAACCCCCCGACAGCAGGGGGATGGGTGGCTACACCTTC. It yields the protein CSVEPPDSRGMGGYTF. The chain recombines TRBV29-1 with TRBJ1-2, with 7 bases fitting TRBD1. The ends lost 2 bases at V and 7 bases at J; junction bases unmatched: 16. Germline CDR1 is SQVTM and CDR2 is ANQGSEA. The CDR3 loop spans 16 amino acids.

The chain links TRBV30 to TRBJ1-2; D is ambiguous. The germline V and J ends were trimmed by 4 bases and 8 bases, with 11 bases remaining between them. In germline, CDR1 is GTSNPN, CDR2 SVGIG (reference sequence). This CDR3 has 11 residues. For the CDR3, the DNA is TGTGCCTGGAATGAGGGAAAGGGCTACACCTTC. Translated: CAWNEGKGYTF.

The genes are TRBV2 and TRBJ2-3; D remains ambiguous. The CDR3 has 13 amino acids. Trimming left V 5 bases short and J 6 bases short, with 12 bases between. Germline CDR1 is SNHLY and CDR2 is FYNNEI. CDR3 loop: CASSKYLTDTQYF. The DNA of the CDR3 is TGTGCCAGCAGTAAATACCTAACCGATACGCAGTATTTT.

The rearrangement joins TRBV13 to TRBJ2-5; D call uncertain. Trimming shortened V by 5 bases and J by 3 bases, and 4 bases separated the two germline ends. Germline CDR1 and CDR2: PRHDT and FYEKMQ (reference sequence). This CDR3 is 11 amino acids long. The CDR3 is CASSSKETQYF. The CDR3 DNA sequence: TGTGCCAGCAGCAGTAAAGAGACCCAGTACTTC.

This chain links TRBV5-1 with TRBJ1-1; the match to TRBD1 covers 9 bases. The trim removed 5 bases at V and 3 bases at J, leaving 5 bases unmatched. CDR3 length: 14 amino acids. The V gene's germline CDR1 is SGHRS and CDR2 YFSETQ. The CDR3 is CASRPGQGHTEAFF. The CDR3 DNA reads as TGCGCCAGCAGACCCGGACAGGGGCACACTGAAGCTTTCTTT.

This chain connects TRBV9 to TRBJ1-2; 8 bases align to TRBD1. CDR3 length: 14 amino acids. The J segment lost 3 bases and the V segment lost 5 bases, leaving 6 bases of the junction unmatched. Looked up from germline, CDR1 is SGDLS and CDR2 is YYNGEE. The CDR3 DNA reads TGTGCCAGCAGATCGACAGGGGCCGACTATGGCTACACCTTC. This sequence encodes CASRSTGADYGYTF.

J is TRBJ2-1 and V is TRBV15; 7 bases are a match to TRBD2. V was pared by 5 bases and J by 9 bases, with 10 bases of the junction left unmatched. The CDR3 is made up of 14 amino acids. From germline, CDR1 is LNHNV and CDR2 YYDKDF (reference sequence). CDR3 coding DNA: TGTGCCACCAGCGGCCGGGACTATCAGGGTGAGCAGTTCTTC. This sequence encodes CATSGRDYQGEQFF.

The V call is TRBV4-2, the J call TRBJ2-5, with 7 bases fitting TRBD2. The CDR3 covers 16 residues. Germline-derived CDR1 and CDR2 are LGHNA and YNFKEQ. V was pared by 0 bases and J by 0 bases, with 4 bases of the junction left unmatched. CDR3 DNA sequence: TGTGCCAGCAGCCAAGAATCCGGGACTAACCAAGAGACCCAGTACTTC. Protein: CASSQESGTNQETQYF.

This clone occurred a few times. The chain joins TRBV30 to TRBJ2-2, with D uncertain. The CDR3 covers 13 residues. V lost 2 bases to trimming and J lost 2 bases, with 6 bases between them. Looked up from germline, CDR1 is GTSNPN and CDR2 is SVGIG (reference sequence). The CDR3 protein is CAWSQVNTGELFF. The CDR3 nucleotides read TGTGCCTGGAGTCAGGTTAACACCGGGGAGCTGTTTTTT.

This rearrangement joins TRBV4-3 to TRBJ1-5; 8 bases are shared with TRBD1. This CDR3 spans 18 amino acids. Germline lookup yields CDR1 LGHNA and CDR2 YSLEER. With 2 bases clipped from V and 5 bases from J, the junction kept 14 bases outside the gene matches. The CDR3 region is CASSQNLASGQGDQPQHF. The CDR3 DNA reads as TGCGCCAGCAGCCAAAATCTAGCCTCCGGACAGGGAGATCAGCCCCAGCATTTT.

The V gene is TRBV12-5, the J gene TRBJ1-1; unclear D gene. V gave up 1 base and J gave up 1 base, with 10 bases separating them. The CDR3 has 15 residues. Looked up from germline, CDR1 is LGHNT and CDR2 is FRNRAP. The CDR3 spells CASGLGGRGNTEAFF. CDR3 nucleotide sequence: TGTGCTAGTGGTTTGGGTGGGCGGGGGAACACTGAAGCTTTCTTT.

V gene TRBV10-3 combines with J gene TRBJ2-7; 7 bases map to TRBD1. This CDR3 has 16 residues. Germline CDR1 and CDR2: ENHRY and SYGVKD. Unmatched junction bases numbered 17, after V lost 7 bases and J lost 5 bases. The CDR3 loop reads CAITEGTTGKLDEQYF. CDR3 DNA: TGTGCCATCACGGAAGGGACGACAGGGAAATTGGACGAGCAGTACTTC.

This clone has a handful of counts. The V and J genes are TRBV5-1 and TRBJ2-7; 7 bases agree with TRBD1. V shed 4 bases and J 0 bases; nucleotides not matched to a gene: 4. Germline V gives CDR1 SGHRS, CDR2 YFSETQ. The CDR3 has 14 amino acids. The CDR3 loop is CASSPGTASYEQYF. The CDR3 DNA follows: TGCGCCAGCAGCCCCGGGACAGCCTCCTACGAGCAGTACTTC.

V and J are TRBV30 and TRBJ1-4, with D possibly being TRBD1 (6 bases). Germline assignment: CDR1 GTSNPN and CDR2 SVGIG (reference sequence). The CDR3 runs to 13 residues. V was cut by 5 bases and J by 6 bases, with 13 bases left in between. The CDR3 region is CAWGTGIDEKLFF. CDR3 coding DNA: TGTGCCTGGGGTACAGGGATCGATGAAAAACTGTTTTTT.

This clone was counted once. This chain joins TRBV14 and TRBJ2-7; TRBD1 is a possible D gene (5 bases). The V gene lost 3 bases and the J gene lost 3 bases, with 12 bases spanning the gap. The length of the CDR3 is 14 residues. Looked up from germline, CDR1 is SGHDN and CDR2 is FVKESK. This chain's CDR3 is CASSQGKGNYEQYF. For the CDR3, the DNA is TGTGCCAGCAGCCAGGGCAAGGGGAACTACGAGCAGTACTTC.

By share of the sample, this clone is medium-sized. Here the CDR3 reads CASSAGREREAFF. DNA of the CDR3: TGCGCCAGCAGCGCGGGACGGGAGAGGGAAGCTTTCTTT. This sequence joins TRBV5-1 and TRBJ1-1, with D perhaps TRBD1 (5 bases). Germline assignment: CDR1 SGHRS and CDR2 YFSETQ. Trimming shortened V by 4 bases and J by 8 bases, and 15 bases separated the two germline ends. This CDR3 has 13 residues.

The CDR3 nucleotides are TGTGCCAGCAGCATCGGGGACAGGGGGTACGGGTACACTGAAGCTTTCTTT. Its translation is CASSIGDRGYGYTEAFF. The chain carries TRBV9 and TRBJ1-1; 11 bases line up with TRBD1. The CDR3 consists of 17 residues. Trimming at V came to 4 bases and at J to 3 bases, leaving 11 bases not matched to a gene. Looked up from germline, CDR1 is SGDLS and CDR2 is YYNGEE.

CDR3 DNA sequence: TGCAGCGTTATATCCTACAATGAGCAGTTCTTC. This codes for CSVISYNEQFF. The chain joins TRBV29-1 to TRBJ2-1; D uncertain. There are 11 residues in the CDR3. CDR1 SQVTM and CDR2 ANQGSEA come from the germline V gene. V was trimmed by 5 bases and J by 1 base, leaving 3 bases between them.

The chain links TRBV27 to TRBJ1-1; no clear D gene. Per the germline V gene, CDR1 is MNHEY and CDR2 is SMNVEV (reference sequence). Trimming removed 5 bases from V and 0 bases from J, with 10 bases in between. This CDR3 has 14 residues. Here the CDR3 reads CASSLTQMNTEAFF. The CDR3 nucleotides are TGTGCCAGCAGTCTCACCCAGATGAACACTGAAGCTTTCTTT.

The J gene is TRBJ2-1, the V gene TRBV7-2; 7 nucleotides line up with TRBD2. The junction had 4 bases not matched to a gene; V was cut back by 5 bases and J by 9 bases. This CDR3 has 12 amino acids. Germline lookup yields CDR1 SGHTA and CDR2 FQGNSA. The CDR3 protein is CASSVTSVEQFF. CDR3 sequence (DNA): TGTGCCAGCAGCGTCACTAGCGTTGAGCAGTTCTTC.